This T cell receptor (beta chain) is drawn from a study of T cell clonotyping in hematopoietic cell transplantation. Looking at the study overall: Pretransplant recipient samples were taken after cytoreduction.

General study results and limits: Cells were unsorted, so CD4 and CD8 contributions were not separated.

Here immunoSEQ multiplex PCR was the method, and the copy in TCRdb shows in-frame clones only, minus some. The repertoire holds about 47,000 clones, with approximately 78% as singletons. The length of the CDR3 is 14 residues. The trim removed 2 bases at V and 4 bases at J, leaving 3 bases unmatched. Germline V gene data show CDR1 as KGHSH and CDR2 as LQKENI. With respect to this clone: Its antigen is unidentified.

The time point is: recipient sample about 28 days before transplant, after cytoreduction. The chain combines TRBV18 with TRBJ2-5, with TRBD1 matching over 8 bases. The receptor comes from a man between 60 and 75 years old with myelodysplastic syndrome. Some clones in this sample may be carry-over from other donors' samples. This material consisted of peripheral blood mononuclear cells, taken before stem cell transplant. This CDR3 is CASSPAQGGETQYF. The CDR3 bases are TGTGCCAGCTCACCAGCACAGGGGGGAGAGACCCAGTACTTC. The entire variable domain, with the rest obtained from reference TRBV18 and TRBJ2-5, is as follows: NAGVMQNPRHLVRRRGQEARLRCSPMKGHSHVYWYRQLPEEGLKFMVYLQKENIIDESGMPKERFSAEFPKEGPSILRIQQVVRGDSAAYFCASSPAQGGETQYFGPGTRLLVL.